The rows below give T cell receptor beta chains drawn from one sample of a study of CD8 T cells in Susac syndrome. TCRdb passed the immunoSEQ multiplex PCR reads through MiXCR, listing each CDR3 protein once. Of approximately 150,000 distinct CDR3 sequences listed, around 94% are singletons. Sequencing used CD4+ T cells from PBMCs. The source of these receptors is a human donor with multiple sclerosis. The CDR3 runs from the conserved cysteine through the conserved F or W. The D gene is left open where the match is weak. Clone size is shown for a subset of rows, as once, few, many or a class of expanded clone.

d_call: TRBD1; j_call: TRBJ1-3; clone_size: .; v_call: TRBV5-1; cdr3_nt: TGCGCCAGCAGCTTGGGGGACAGGGCCTTCTCTGGAAACACCATATATTTT; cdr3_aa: CASSLGDRAFSGNTIYF
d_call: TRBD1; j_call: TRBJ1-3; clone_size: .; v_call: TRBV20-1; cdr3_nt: TGCAGTGCTAGGGAAGACAGGGGCACTGGAAACACCATATATTTT; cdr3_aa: CSAREDRGTGNTIYF
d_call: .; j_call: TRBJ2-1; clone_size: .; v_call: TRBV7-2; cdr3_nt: TGTGCCAGCAGCTTAACCCACGGAACCTACAATGAGCAGTTCTTC; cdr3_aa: CASSLTHGTYNEQFF
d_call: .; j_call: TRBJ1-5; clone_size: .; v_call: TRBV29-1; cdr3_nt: TGCAGCGTTGGGGCAGGGTCCAAGGAGCCCCAGCATTTT; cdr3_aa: CSVGAGSKEPQHF
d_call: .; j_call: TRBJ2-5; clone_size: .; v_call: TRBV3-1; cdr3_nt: TGTGCCAGCAGCCCACACCCCGGACAGAATCAAGAGACCCAGTACTTC; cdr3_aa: CASSPHPGQNQETQYF
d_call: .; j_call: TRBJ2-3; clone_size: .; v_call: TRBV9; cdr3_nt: TGTGCCAGCAGCGTAGGGCCAACGCTAGATACGCAGTATTTT; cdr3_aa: CASSVGPTLDTQYF
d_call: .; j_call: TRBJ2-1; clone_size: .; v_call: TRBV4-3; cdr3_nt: TGCGCCAGCAGCCAAGAACTGTTCGTCTACAATGAGCAGTTCTTC; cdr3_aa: CASSQELFVYNEQFF
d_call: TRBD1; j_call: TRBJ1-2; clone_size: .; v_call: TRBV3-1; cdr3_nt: TGTGCCAGCAGCTCCGGACAGGGAATCTATGGCTACACCTTC; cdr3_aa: CASSSGQGIYGYTF
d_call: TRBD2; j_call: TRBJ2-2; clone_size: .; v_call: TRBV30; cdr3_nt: TGTGCCTGGACTCGAGCGGGATGGGAGCTGTTTTTT; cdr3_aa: CAWTRAGWELFF
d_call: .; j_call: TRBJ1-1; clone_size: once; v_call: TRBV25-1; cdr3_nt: TGTGCCAGCAGTGCAATACAGGGTCGACCGAACACTGAAGCTTTCTTT; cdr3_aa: CASSAIQGRPNTEAFF
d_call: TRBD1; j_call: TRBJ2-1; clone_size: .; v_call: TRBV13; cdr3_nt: TGTGCCAGCAGCTCGACCAGGGGGCTAGCGCTAGATGAGCAGTTCTTC; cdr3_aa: CASSSTRGLALDEQFF
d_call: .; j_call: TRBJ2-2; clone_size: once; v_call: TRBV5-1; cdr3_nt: TGCGCCAGCAGTCCCAGGGGCGGCACCGGGGAGCTGTTTTTT; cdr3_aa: CASSPRGGTGELFF
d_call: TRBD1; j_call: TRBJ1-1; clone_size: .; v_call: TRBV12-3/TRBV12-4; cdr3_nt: TGTGCCAGCAGTTTACAGGGGGCGAGAGCTTTCTTT; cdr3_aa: CASSLQGARAFF
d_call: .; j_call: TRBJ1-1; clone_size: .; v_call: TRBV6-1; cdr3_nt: TGTGCCAGCTGGCAGGGGAGGGTCGACACTGAAGCTTTCTTT; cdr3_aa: CASWQGRVDTEAFF
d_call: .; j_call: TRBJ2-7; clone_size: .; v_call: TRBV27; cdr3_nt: TGTGCCAGCAGTTTATCGTCGGGGCGGGAGCAGTACTTC; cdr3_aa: CASSLSSGREQYF
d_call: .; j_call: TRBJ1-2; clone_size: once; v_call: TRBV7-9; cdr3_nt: TGTGCCAGCAGTTCAACAGGGAGAGAATACTATGGCTACACCTTC; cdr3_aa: CASSSTGREYYGYTF
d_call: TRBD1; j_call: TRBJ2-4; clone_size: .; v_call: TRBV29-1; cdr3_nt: TGCAGCGCCCACGGACAGGGCGAAAACATTCAGTACTTC; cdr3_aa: CSAHGQGENIQYF
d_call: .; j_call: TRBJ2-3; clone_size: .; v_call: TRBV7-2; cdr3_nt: TGTGCCAGCAGCTTAGCGGGAATGACAGATACGCAGTATTTT; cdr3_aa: CASSLAGMTDTQYF
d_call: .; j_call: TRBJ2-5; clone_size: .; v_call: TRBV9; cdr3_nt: TGTGCCAGCAGCGAGGGAACAGGTTACGAAGAGACCCAGTACTTC; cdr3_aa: CASSEGTGYEETQYF
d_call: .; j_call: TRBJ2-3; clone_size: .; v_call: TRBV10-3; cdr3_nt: TGTGCCATCAGTGAGTCCCCGGCCGCAGATACGCAGTATTTT; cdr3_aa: CAISESPAADTQYF
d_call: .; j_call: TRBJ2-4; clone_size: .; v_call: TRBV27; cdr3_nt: TGTGCCAGCAGTTTAAGGAGCGCCAAAAACATTCAGTACTTC; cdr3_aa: CASSLRSAKNIQYF
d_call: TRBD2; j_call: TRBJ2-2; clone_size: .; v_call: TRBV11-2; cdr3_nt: TGTGCCAGCAACGGACTAGCGGCAACTACCGGGGAGCTGTTTTTT; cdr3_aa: CASNGLAATTGELFF
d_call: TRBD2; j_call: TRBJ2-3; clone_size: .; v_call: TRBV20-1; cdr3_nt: TGCAGTGCGCGACTTAGCGGGAGCACAGATACGCAGTATTTT; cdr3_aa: CSARLSGSTDTQYF
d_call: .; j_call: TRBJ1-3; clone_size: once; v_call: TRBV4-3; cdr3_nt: TGCGCCAGCAGCCAAGATACCCTCCCGCAACCTGCAAACACCATATATTTT; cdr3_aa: CASSQDTLPQPANTIYF
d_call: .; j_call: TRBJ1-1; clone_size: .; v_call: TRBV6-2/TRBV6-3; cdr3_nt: TGTGCCAGCTTTGGGATAATGAACACTGAAGCTTTCTTT; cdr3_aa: CASFGIMNTEAFF
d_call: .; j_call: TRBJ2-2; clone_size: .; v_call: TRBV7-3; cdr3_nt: TGTGCCAGCAGAAGTTCTCGGACCGGGGAGCTGTTTTTT; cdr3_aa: CASRSSRTGELFF
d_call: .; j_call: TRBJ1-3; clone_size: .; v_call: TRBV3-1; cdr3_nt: TGTGCCAGCAGCCTTAGGGGACTCCGTGAACCAACCATATATTTT; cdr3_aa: CASSLRGLREPTIYF
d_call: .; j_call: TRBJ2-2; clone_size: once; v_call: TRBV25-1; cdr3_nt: TGTGCCAGCAGCTACTGGGGGGACCCCGGGGAGCTGTTTTTT; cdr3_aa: CASSYWGDPGELFF
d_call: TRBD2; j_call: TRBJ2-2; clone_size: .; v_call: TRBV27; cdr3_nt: TGTGCCAGCAAGGGACTAGCGGGTTGGGACCGCGGGGAGCTGTTTTTT; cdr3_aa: CASKGLAGWDRGELFF
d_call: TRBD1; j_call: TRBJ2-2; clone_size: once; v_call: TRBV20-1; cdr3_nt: TGCAGTGCGCCCGGGACAGCTCAAACCGGGGAGCTGTTTTTT; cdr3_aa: CSAPGTAQTGELFF
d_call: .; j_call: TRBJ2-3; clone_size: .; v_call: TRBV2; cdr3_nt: TGTGCCAGCACACTTTTAGATACGCAGTATTTT; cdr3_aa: CASTLLDTQYF
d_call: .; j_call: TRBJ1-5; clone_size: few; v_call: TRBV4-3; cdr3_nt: TGTGCCAGCAGCCAATCTGGCACAGGGAATCAGCCCCAGCATTTT; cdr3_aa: CASSQSGTGNQPQHF
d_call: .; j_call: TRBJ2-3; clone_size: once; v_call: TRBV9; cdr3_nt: TGTGCCAGCAGCCGAGAGTCAGGCGTCGATACGCAGTATTTT; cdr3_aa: CASSRESGVDTQYF
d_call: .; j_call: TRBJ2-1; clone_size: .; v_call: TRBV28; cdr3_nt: TGTGCCACCCGGGGGTCACCCTACAATGAGCAGTTCTTC; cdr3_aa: CATRGSPYNEQFF
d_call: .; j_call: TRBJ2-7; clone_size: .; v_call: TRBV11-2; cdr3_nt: TGTGCCAGCCGACGTGGGCAAAGCTCCTACGAGCAGTACTTC; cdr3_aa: CASRRGQSSYEQYF
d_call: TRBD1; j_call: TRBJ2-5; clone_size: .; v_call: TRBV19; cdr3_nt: TGTGCCACCACGGGACAGAACCAAGAGACCCAGTACTTC; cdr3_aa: CATTGQNQETQYF
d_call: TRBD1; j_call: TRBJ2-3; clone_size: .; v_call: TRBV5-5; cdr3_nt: TGTGCCAGCAGGGCACCGGACAGGGGATCAGATACGCAGTATTTT; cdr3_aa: CASRAPDRGSDTQYF